A selection of T cell receptor beta chains follows, all from one sample in a study of siplizumab effects on memory and regulatory T cells. Clones were read by immunoSEQ multiplex PCR, and TCRdb kept only the in-frame ones, dropping some. Altogether some 63,000 clones are present, about 96% being singletons, with the ten largest covering 0.095%. Sequences were obtained from naive CD8+ T cells sorted from blood. These TCRs come from a human donor in good health. CDR3s include the opening cysteine and the closing phenylalanine or tryptophan. Each record gives: CDR3 DNA, CDR3 protein, D gene, V gene, clone size, J gene. D genes are given only for firm matches. The listing skips clone size in some rows; elsewhere it reads once, few, many or a size class.

cdr3_nt: TGTGCCAGCAGTTTGTCCGGGACGGCTTCACCCCTCCACTTT; cdr3_aa: CASSLSGTASPLHF; d_call: .; v_call: TRBV27; clone_size: .; j_call: TRBJ1-6
cdr3_nt: TGCGCCAGCAGCCAGGTTGTCGGTAATGAGCAGTTCTTC; cdr3_aa: CASSQVVGNEQFF; d_call: .; v_call: TRBV4-3; clone_size: .; j_call: TRBJ2-1
cdr3_nt: TGTGCCAGCAGCCCACGGGAGAGGGTTTTAAGGGGACCCGAGAACACTGAAGCTTTCTTT; cdr3_aa: CASSPRERVLRGPENTEAFF; d_call: .; v_call: TRBV28; clone_size: .; j_call: TRBJ1-1
cdr3_nt: TGTGCTAGTGGTCCCTCTACTCCCGAGACTAGCGGGGGGTTGGACGAGCAGTTCTTC; cdr3_aa: CASGPSTPETSGGLDEQFF; d_call: TRBD2; v_call: TRBV12-5; clone_size: once; j_call: TRBJ2-1
cdr3_nt: TGTGCCAGCTCACCTTCGGCACTCTCCTACGAGCAGTACTTC; cdr3_aa: CASSPSALSYEQYF; d_call: .; v_call: TRBV18; clone_size: .; j_call: TRBJ2-7
cdr3_nt: TGTGCCAGACCCCCGGAGGGGGGCCCTCAGAACGAGCAGTACTTC; cdr3_aa: CARPPEGGPQNEQYF; d_call: .; v_call: TRBV6-1; clone_size: .; j_call: TRBJ2-7
cdr3_nt: TGTGCCTGGAGTGAGGAGGGTGGGCTGACCGATACGCAGTATTTT; cdr3_aa: CAWSEEGGLTDTQYF; d_call: .; v_call: TRBV30; clone_size: once; j_call: TRBJ2-3
cdr3_nt: TGCGCCAGCAGCCAAGATTCGGGACACTCCCCGAGGAATTCACCCCTCCACTTT; cdr3_aa: CASSQDSGHSPRNSPLHF; d_call: .; v_call: TRBV4-3; clone_size: .; j_call: TRBJ1-6
cdr3_nt: TGTGCCAGCAGTTTATCTTCCCAGGGCAGTATCACAGATACGCAGTATTTT; cdr3_aa: CASSLSSQGSITDTQYF; d_call: .; v_call: TRBV28; clone_size: .; j_call: TRBJ2-3
cdr3_nt: TGTGCCAGCAACCCCGGGGGGCCCGGTGAGCAGTTCTTC; cdr3_aa: CASNPGGPGEQFF; d_call: .; v_call: TRBV9; clone_size: .; j_call: TRBJ2-1
cdr3_nt: TGTGCCAGCAGCCCCGAGCTTTCGAGTAGCTACGAGCAGTACTTC; cdr3_aa: CASSPELSSSYEQYF; d_call: .; v_call: TRBV7-6; clone_size: .; j_call: TRBJ2-7
cdr3_nt: TGTGCCAGCAGCGATGGGAACAACTATGGCTACACCTTC; cdr3_aa: CASSDGNNYGYTF; d_call: .; v_call: TRBV9; clone_size: .; j_call: TRBJ1-2
cdr3_nt: TGTGCCAGCAGCTTAGGAGGGGTCGGCAATCAGCCCCAGCATTTT; cdr3_aa: CASSLGGVGNQPQHF; d_call: .; v_call: TRBV9; clone_size: .; j_call: TRBJ1-5
cdr3_nt: TGTGCCAGCAGCTTCTGGGGGTGGGAGGACACTGAAGCTTTCTTT; cdr3_aa: CASSFWGWEDTEAFF; d_call: .; v_call: TRBV7-8; clone_size: .; j_call: TRBJ1-1
cdr3_nt: TGTGCCAGCAGCTCCCCCCAGGAGGGGCGTGCAGATACGCAGTATTTT; cdr3_aa: CASSSPQEGRADTQYF; d_call: .; v_call: TRBV7-9; clone_size: .; j_call: TRBJ2-3
cdr3_nt: TGTGCCAGCAGCGTATTGACTAGCGGGGGGCAAAGCACAGATACGCAGTATTTT; cdr3_aa: CASSVLTSGGQSTDTQYF; d_call: TRBD2; v_call: TRBV9; clone_size: .; j_call: TRBJ2-3
cdr3_nt: TGTGCCAGCAGCTTATCCAACACTGAAGCTTTCTTT; cdr3_aa: CASSLSNTEAFF; d_call: .; v_call: TRBV5-5; clone_size: .; j_call: TRBJ1-1